A selection of T cell receptor beta chains follows, all from one sample in a study of cytomegalovirus exposure and HLA in healthy donors. Clones were sequenced by immunoSEQ multiplex PCR, and TCRdb holds only the in-frame ones, with some missing. The sample has about 120,000 clones; about 8.6% are singletons. Sequenced: PBMCs. The receptors stem from a woman between 40 and 55 years old in good health and CMV-seropositive. Both conserved end residues are part of each CDR3. Fields, in order: CDR3 length, clone size, D gene, J gene, V gene, CDR3 DNA, CDR3 protein. The D gene is left open where the match is weak. The listing skips clone size in some rows; elsewhere it reads once, few, many or a size class.

length: 15; size: few; D: .; J: TRBJ1-4; V: TRBV5-6; DNA: TGTGCCAGCAGCATCTACAGGGCCGACAATGAAAAACTGTTTTTT; CDR3: CASSIYRADNEKLFF
length: 12; size: few; D: .; J: TRBJ1-1; V: TRBV2; DNA: TGTGCCAGCACCCTCGCCCAGATAGAAGCTTTCTTT; CDR3: CASTLAQIEAFF
length: 12; size: .; D: .; J: TRBJ2-7; V: TRBV25-1; DNA: TGTGCCAGCAGTGCGGCGGGCTACGAGCAGTACTTC; CDR3: CASSAAGYEQYF
length: 20; size: .; D: .; J: TRBJ1-1; V: TRBV12-2; DNA: TGTGCAAGTCGCTCCAGCATCGGACAGGGTAGGGAACCCATGAACACTGAAGCTTTCTTT; CDR3: CASRSSIGQGREPMNTEAFF
length: 12; size: few; D: .; J: TRBJ1-2; V: TRBV29-1; DNA: TGCAGCGTTGAAGGGAACAGCTATGGCTACACCTTC; CDR3: CSVEGNSYGYTF
length: 15; size: few; D: .; J: TRBJ1-1; V: TRBV7-9; DNA: TGTGCCAGCAGCTTAGCGATGGGAGTGGGGACTGAAGCTTTCTTT; CDR3: CASSLAMGVGTEAFF
length: 15; size: .; D: TRBD2; J: TRBJ2-1; V: TRBV5-6; DNA: TGTGCCAGCAGCTTGTCCAGCGGGGTCTACAATGAGCAGTTCTTC; CDR3: CASSLSSGVYNEQFF
length: 14; size: .; D: TRBD2; J: TRBJ2-5; V: TRBV5-1; DNA: TGCGCCAGCAGCCGGCGGGGAGGGGCTGAGACCCAGTACTTC; CDR3: CASSRRGGAETQYF
length: 16; size: few; D: .; J: TRBJ2-3; V: TRBV5-1; DNA: TGCGCCAGCAGCTTGGAGGCGGCCTCGGGCACAGATACGCAGTATTTT; CDR3: CASSLEAASGTDTQYF
length: 15; size: few; D: TRBD2; J: TRBJ2-5; V: TRBV5-6; DNA: TGTGCCAGCAGCTTAGCGGGGGCACTAGGGGAGACCCAGTACTTC; CDR3: CASSLAGALGETQYF
length: 13; size: .; D: .; J: TRBJ1-1; V: TRBV5-5; DNA: TGTGCCAGCAGCTTGGGCCCGGGGACTGAAGCTTTCTTT; CDR3: CASSLGPGTEAFF
length: 16; size: few; D: TRBD1; J: TRBJ2-7; V: TRBV4-1; DNA: TGCGCCAGCAGCCAAGAGACAGGGGGCCGGCGAATGGTGCAGTACTTC; CDR3: CASSQETGGRRMVQYF
length: 15; size: .; D: .; J: TRBJ2-3; V: TRBV5-6; DNA: TGTGCCAGCAGCTTGAACATAGCTAGCACAGATACGCAGTATTTT; CDR3: CASSLNIASTDTQYF
length: 13; size: few; D: .; J: TRBJ1-6; V: TRBV30; DNA: TGTGCCTGGACCCGGGGGGGTGATTCACCCCTCCACTTT; CDR3: CAWTRGGDSPLHF
length: 13; size: few; D: TRBD1; J: TRBJ1-2; V: TRBV5-1; DNA: TGCGCCAGCGGGGGCCAGGGGGCCGATGGCTACACCTTC; CDR3: CASGGQGADGYTF
length: 12; size: many; D: TRBD1; J: TRBJ1-2; V: TRBV10-2; DNA: TGCGCCGTAGACAGGGGTTTCTATGGCTACACCTTC; CDR3: CAVDRGFYGYTF
length: 14; size: many; D: .; J: TRBJ1-5; V: TRBV5-1; DNA: TGCGCCAGCAGCTTAACGACAGGCAATCAGCCCCAGCATTTT; CDR3: CASSLTTGNQPQHF
length: 13; size: few; D: .; J: TRBJ1-5; V: TRBV30; DNA: TGTGCCGGCACACAGGGTGATGGATCGCCCCAGCATTTT; CDR3: CAGTQGDGSPQHF
length: 15; size: .; D: .; J: TRBJ1-2; V: TRBV7-9; DNA: TGTGCCAGCAGCCTCGCTGACAGACCTAACTATGGCTACACCTTC; CDR3: CASSLADRPNYGYTF
length: 15; size: few; D: .; J: TRBJ1-5; V: TRBV5-6; DNA: TGTGCCAGCAGCTCCGGGAGAAGGAGCAATCAGCCCCAGCATTTT; CDR3: CASSSGRRSNQPQHF
length: 16; size: .; D: TRBD1; J: TRBJ2-3; V: TRBV5-6; DNA: TGTGCCAGCAGCTTGGTGACAGGGGGGTACACAGATACGCAGTATTTT; CDR3: CASSLVTGGYTDTQYF
length: 12; size: few; D: TRBD1; J: TRBJ1-2; V: TRBV6-5; DNA: TGTGCCAGCAGCGCCGGACAGGGCGGCTACACCTTC; CDR3: CASSAGQGGYTF
length: 16; size: .; D: TRBD1; J: TRBJ1-1; V: TRBV19; DNA: TGTGCCAGTAGTAGTCCCGGGACAGGGCTGAACACTGAAGCTTTCTTT; CDR3: CASSSPGTGLNTEAFF
length: 16; size: .; D: .; J: TRBJ1-5; V: TRBV18; DNA: TGTGCCAGCTCACCAGCAGGCCAGGGAGGGGTTCAGCCCCAGCATTTT; CDR3: CASSPAGQGGVQPQHF
length: 15; size: few; D: .; J: TRBJ1-2; V: TRBV7-6; DNA: TGTGCCAGCAGCTCCCTGGTAGCAGGGTTCTATGGCTACACCTTC; CDR3: CASSSLVAGFYGYTF
length: 16; size: few; D: .; J: TRBJ1-3; V: TRBV19; DNA: TGTGCCAGTAACCTTAACAGGGAAACTGCTGGAAACACCATATATTTT; CDR3: CASNLNRETAGNTIYF
length: 16; size: .; D: .; J: TRBJ2-7; V: TRBV28; DNA: TGTGCCAGCAGTTTAATTTGGGCGGGGCTCACCTACGAGCAGTACTTC; CDR3: CASSLIWAGLTYEQYF
length: 14; size: .; D: .; J: TRBJ1-1; V: TRBV11-2; DNA: TGTGCCAGCAGCTTACATCCCATGAACACTGAAGCTTTCTTT; CDR3: CASSLHPMNTEAFF
length: 14; size: .; D: .; J: TRBJ2-7; V: TRBV5-5; DNA: TGTGCCAGCAGCTTGGGGGCCAGTATATACGAGCAGTACTTC; CDR3: CASSLGASIYEQYF
length: 14; size: few; D: TRBD1; J: TRBJ1-1; V: TRBV5-4; DNA: TGTGCCAGCAGCGACCGGGACAGAGACACTGAAGCTTTCTTT; CDR3: CASSDRDRDTEAFF
length: 14; size: few; D: TRBD1; J: TRBJ1-1; V: TRBV5-1; DNA: TGCGCCAGCAGCTGGGGACAGGGAAACACTGAAGCTTTCTTT; CDR3: CASSWGQGNTEAFF
length: 13; size: .; D: .; J: TRBJ2-3; V: TRBV11-2; DNA: TGTGCCAGCAGCGCCCCGGAGCCAAATACGCAGTATTTT; CDR3: CASSAPEPNTQYF
length: 13; size: once; D: .; J: TRBJ1-1; V: TRBV19; DNA: TGTGCCAGTCGTCTCCGGGGGAACACTGAAGCTTTCTTT; CDR3: CASRLRGNTEAFF
length: 15; size: few; D: TRBD1; J: TRBJ2-2; V: TRBV11-3; DNA: TGTGCCAGCACCCAGACAGGGGGCTCTACCGGGGAGCTGTTTTTT; CDR3: CASTQTGGSTGELFF
length: 15; size: .; D: .; J: TRBJ2-6; V: TRBV5-4; DNA: TGTGCCAGCAGCTTGCGGGGCTCTGGGGCCAACGTCCTGACTTTC; CDR3: CASSLRGSGANVLTF
length: 15; size: .; D: TRBD1; J: TRBJ1-1; V: TRBV7-8; DNA: TGTGCCAGCAGCTTGGACAGGGGGCGGGACACTGAAGCTTTCTTT; CDR3: CASSLDRGRDTEAFF
length: 13; size: .; D: .; J: TRBJ1-1; V: TRBV7-3; DNA: TGTGCCAGCAGCCGCTGGGGCGACACTGAAGCTTTCTTT; CDR3: CASSRWGDTEAFF
length: 15; size: .; D: TRBD1; J: TRBJ1-2; V: TRBV5-6; DNA: TGTGCCAGCAGCCGGGTCCCGGGACAGGGGTTTGGCTACACCTTC; CDR3: CASSRVPGQGFGYTF
length: 17; size: once; D: TRBD1; J: TRBJ1-6; V: TRBV30; DNA: TGTGCCTGGAGCCTACTTACAGGGGCAGCCTATAATTCACCCCTCCACTTT; CDR3: CAWSLLTGAAYNSPLHF
length: 14; size: .; D: .; J: TRBJ2-7; V: TRBV7-9; DNA: TGTGCCAGCAGCTTATTGCTGCAGGGCTACGAGCAGTACTTC; CDR3: CASSLLLQGYEQYF
length: 16; size: few; D: .; J: TRBJ2-2; V: TRBV10-1; DNA: TGCGCCAGCAGCCCGGGGGGCAGGATTTACGCCGGGGAGCTGTTTTTT; CDR3: CASSPGGRIYAGELFF
length: 14; size: few; D: .; J: TRBJ2-7; V: TRBV2; DNA: TGTGCCAGCAGTGAATCCAGGGCGTCCTACGAGCAGTACTTC; CDR3: CASSESRASYEQYF
length: 15; size: few; D: .; J: TRBJ1-1; V: TRBV11-2; DNA: TGTGCCAGCCTTAGGGAGATAGCAAGCGACACTGAAGCTTTCTTT; CDR3: CASLREIASDTEAFF
length: 12; size: few; D: .; J: TRBJ2-7; V: TRBV7-6; DNA: TGTGCCAGCAGCCCGGGAGCCTACGAGCAGTACTTC; CDR3: CASSPGAYEQYF
length: 14; size: few; D: .; J: TRBJ1-1; V: TRBV4-1; DNA: TGCGCCAGCAGCCACCGGGAAACGGCCACTGAAGCTTTCTTT; CDR3: CASSHRETATEAFF
length: 16; size: few; D: .; J: TRBJ1-4; V: TRBV5-1; DNA: TGCGCCAGCAGCTGGAGCCGGGACACGGTTAATGAAAAACTGTTTTTT; CDR3: CASSWSRDTVNEKLFF
length: 18; size: .; D: TRBD2; J: TRBJ2-5; V: TRBV7-9; DNA: TGTGCCAGCAGCCCGAGTATTTTGCGGGGGGACTACCAAGAGACCCAGTACTTC; CDR3: CASSPSILRGDYQETQYF
length: 13; size: .; D: TRBD1; J: TRBJ1-1; V: TRBV5-1; DNA: TGCGCCAGCACCTTCCAGGGGGCCTCTGAAGCTTTCTTT; CDR3: CASTFQGASEAFF
length: 12; size: .; D: .; J: TRBJ2-1; V: TRBV6-6; DNA: TGTGCCAGCAGACAGAGAGACAATGAGCAGTTCTTC; CDR3: CASRQRDNEQFF
length: 18; size: few; D: TRBD1; J: TRBJ2-7; V: TRBV27; DNA: TGTGCCAGCAGTCCTAAACCGGCCTGGACAGGCATCACCTACGAGCAGTACTTC; CDR3: CASSPKPAWTGITYEQYF
length: 14; size: few; D: TRBD1; J: TRBJ1-1; V: TRBV27; DNA: TGTGCCAGCAGTTCGGACAGGGCGAACACTGAAGCTTTCTTT; CDR3: CASSSDRANTEAFF
length: 16; size: .; D: .; J: TRBJ1-1; V: TRBV21-1; DNA: TGTGCCAGCAGCAAAGATGCTGGGCTCCGCGACACTGAAGCTTTCTTT; CDR3: CASSKDAGLRDTEAFF
length: 15; size: .; D: TRBD1; J: TRBJ1-1; V: TRBV15; DNA: TGTGCCACCAGCAGCGACAGGGGGCCGTACACTGAAGCTTTCTTT; CDR3: CATSSDRGPYTEAFF